The 18 T cell receptor beta chains listed next were all sequenced from one sample in a study of blood T cell repertoires in COVID-19. The table came from immunoSEQ multiplex PCR; TCRdb's copy has only in-frame clones and leaves some out. The data hold 150,000 to 200,000 clones, with 88% observed a single time. Specimen: peripheral blood. The receptor set was obtained from a woman aged 25-40 years with acute or convalescent COVID-19.

The chain uses TRBV7-8 and TRBJ2-7; tentative D call: TRBD1 (9 bases). The CDR3 is 15 residues long. V gave up 7 bases and J gave up 2 bases, with 18 bases separating them. Germline values: CDR1 SGHVS, CDR2 FQNEAQ. The DNA of the CDR3 is TGTGCCAGCACTGTAGCGGGGACAGGGACCTACGAGCAGTACTTC. Its translation is CASTVAGTGTYEQYF.

The J gene is TRBJ2-7, the V gene TRBV5-1; 10 bases match TRBD1. This CDR3 contains 15 residues. The ends lost 4 bases at V and 5 bases at J; junction bases unmatched: 9. Germline assignment: CDR1 SGHRS and CDR2 YFSETQ. CDR3 sequence reads: CASSLTGTGVNEQYF. The CDR3 coding sequence is TGCGCCAGCAGCCTTACCGGGACAGGGGTGAACGAGCAGTACTTC.

The rearrangement uses TRBV7-9 and TRBJ2-3; a possible D gene is TRBD1 (6 bases). CDR3 length: 15 amino acids. Germline V gene lookup returns CDR1 SEHNR and CDR2 FQNEAQ (reference sequence). With 5 bases removed from V and 1 base from J, the gap between germline ends came to 13 bases. The CDR3 DNA reads as TGTGCCAGCAGCCGGCCCAAGGGGGGCACAGATACGCAGTATTTT. Protein product: CASSRPKGGTDTQYF.

This clone was seen once. The CDR3 DNA follows: TGTGCCAGCAGCCAGGGAACTAATGAAAAACTGTTTTTT. Protein product: CASSQGTNEKLFF. This rearrangement joins TRBV28 to TRBJ1-4; TRBD1 might be the D (5 bases). V lost 6 bases and J 1 base, leaving 6 bases between the germline ends. The CDR3 is made up of 13 amino acids. Germline CDR1 MDHEN, CDR2 SYDVKM. Full variable domain (rest looked up from reference TRBV28 and TRBJ1-4): DVKVTQSSRYLVKRTGEKVFLECVQDMDHENMFWYRQDPGLGLRLIYFSYDVKMKEKGDIPEGYSVSREKKERFSLILESASTNQTSMYLCASSQGTNEKLFFGSGTQLSVL.

This clone was counted between two and nine times. The same CDR3 also results from other DNA sequences found in this sample. The chain recombines TRBV7-2 with TRBJ2-3; D not resolved. The CDR3 is made up of 14 amino acids. Per the germline V gene, CDR1 is SGHTA and CDR2 is FQGNSA. Trimming left V 1 base short and J 1 base short, with 6 bases between. The CDR3 here is CASSLVAGTDTQYF. The CDR3 nucleotides read TGTGCCAGCAGCTTAGTTGCAGGCACAGATACGCAGTATTTT.

V usage is TRBV30 and J usage is TRBJ2-1; TRBD2 aligns across 12 bases. Germline CDR1 reads GTSNPN; CDR2 reads SVGIG (reference sequence). V was clipped by 3 bases and J by 0 bases; unmatched bases: 3. The CDR3 has 16 residues. CDR3 coding DNA: TGTGCCTGGAGGGGACTAGCGGGTAGCTCCTACAATGAGCAGTTCTTC. Its translation: CAWRGLAGSSYNEQFF.

This chain joins TRBV14 and TRBJ1-1, with 8 bases that match TRBD1. The CDR3 runs 13 residues. Per germline, CDR1 SGHDN and CDR2 FVKESK. J lost 4 bases, V lost 6 bases, and 4 bases had no gene match. The CDR3 here is CASRLQGGTEAFF. DNA for the CDR3: TGTGCCAGCAGACTACAGGGGGGCACTGAAGCTTTCTTT.

The gene calls are TRBV27 and TRBJ1-5; no clear D. The CDR3 has 13 amino acids. Germline V gene sequence: CDR1 MNHEY, CDR2 SMNVEV (reference sequence). V was clipped by 6 bases and J by 3 bases, with 9 bases between them. CDR3 bases: TGTGCCAGCAGGCGGCAAAACAATCAGCCCCAGCATTTT. The encoded protein is CASRRQNNQPQHF.

The chain uses TRBV7-9 and TRBJ2-7; D is possibly TRBD1 (6 bases). Trimming stripped 5 bases from V and 3 bases from J, with 17 bases between. The CDR3 extends over 15 amino acids. The germline gives CDR1 SEHNR, CDR2 FQNEAQ (reference sequence). In nucleotides, the CDR3 is TGTGCCAGCAGCCCCGACGGACAGTTAGGCTACGAGCAGTACTTC. Translating it yields CASSPDGQLGYEQYF.

J is TRBJ2-7 and V is TRBV6-5; 7 bases align to TRBD1. The germline V gene encodes CDR1 MNHEY and CDR2 SVGAGI. This CDR3 has 13 amino acids. V was pared by 5 bases and J by 2 bases, with 3 bases of the junction left unmatched. The chain's CDR3 is CASSTGQPYEQYF. CDR3 sequence (DNA): TGTGCCAGCAGTACGGGACAGCCCTACGAGCAGTACTTC.

The CDR3 sequence is CASSLRGAGLKGGEQFF. Written as DNA, the CDR3 is TGCGCCAGCAGCTTGAGAGGGGCGGGACTTAAAGGTGGTGAGCAGTTCTTC. This sequence joins TRBV5-1 and TRBJ2-1, with D perhaps matching TRBD2 (6 bases). CDR1 and CDR2 (germline): SGHRS, YFSETQ. The CDR3 spans 17 residues. Trimming stripped 1 base from V and 9 bases from J, with 23 bases between. The variable domain in full, completed from reference TRBV5-1 and TRBJ2-1, reads KAGVTQTPRYLIKTRGQQVTLSCSPISGHRSVSWYQQTPGQGLQFLFEYFSETQRNKGNFPGRFSGRQFSNSRSEMNVSTLELGDSALYLCASSLRGAGLKGGEQFFGPGTRLTVL.

The chain uses TRBV29-1 and TRBJ2-7; D gene unclear. V was pared by 5 bases and J by 0 bases, with 14 bases between. Germline V gene data show CDR1 as SQVTM and CDR2 as ANQGSEA. This CDR3 spans 14 amino acids. The CDR3 DNA reads TGCAGCGTTTCCTGGGCCCTTTCCTCCTACGAGCAGTACTTC. This sequence encodes CSVSWALSSYEQYF.

This clone has a handful of counts. The V gene is TRBV10-3, the J gene TRBJ1-4; D might be TRBD1 (5 bases). Deletions cut 8 bases from V and 5 bases from J, with 15 bases between. CDR1 and CDR2 from the germline V gene are ENHRY and SYGVKD. This CDR3 is 14 amino acids long. The CDR3 loop reads CAIASGRGNEKLFF. The CDR3 bases are TGTGCCATCGCCTCGGGACGGGGGAATGAAAAACTGTTTTTT.

This chain uses TRBV3-1 (or the pseudogene TRBV3-2) with TRBJ2-7, with 8 positions matching TRBD2. V gave up 8 bases and J gave up 3 bases; unmatched junction bases: 6. This CDR3 has 13 residues. Germline CDR1 reads LGHDT; CDR2 reads YNNKEL (reference sequence). CDR3 nucleotides: TGTGCCAGCTCGACTAGCGTGGGCTACGAGCAGTACTTC. Protein product: CASSTSVGYEQYF.

This clone has just one count. The chain joins TRBV11-2 to TRBJ2-4, with TRBD2 matching 8 bases. Per the germline V gene, CDR1 is SGHAT and CDR2 is FQNNGV. CDR3 length: 15 residues. V lost 4 bases to trimming and J lost 0 bases; unmatched junction nucleotides: 2. CDR3 region: CASSSAGGAKNIQYF. In nucleotides, the CDR3 is TGTGCCAGCAGCTCCGCGGGGGGAGCCAAAAACATTCAGTACTTC.

J is TRBJ2-5 and V is TRBV24-1, with D hard to call. Between the trimmed V and J ends, which lost 4 bases and 5 bases, there was a span of 10 bases. From germline, CDR1 is KGHDR and CDR2 SFDVKD. The CDR3 extends over 13 amino acids. The CDR3 reads CATSDSPVETQYF. CDR3 bases: TGTGCCACCAGTGACTCCCCTGTGGAGACCCAGTACTTC.

The J gene is TRBJ1-1, the V gene TRBV12-5; the D gene is possibly TRBD1 (6 bases). The CDR3 length is 12 residues. V dropped 2 bases and J dropped 7 bases, with 8 bases sitting between them. CDR1 is LGHNT and CDR2 is FRNRAP in the germline V gene. The CDR3 sequence is CASGLPDSEAFF. For the CDR3, the DNA is TGTGCTAGTGGTTTGCCGGACAGTGAAGCTTTCTTT.

The gene calls are TRBV5-1 and TRBJ2-7, with D unclear. V lost 4 bases to trimming and J lost 0 bases, with 5 bases between them. There are 12 residues in the CDR3. CDR1 and CDR2 from the germline V gene are SGHRS and YFSETQ. The CDR3, as DNA: TGCGCCAGCAGCATCAGCTCCTACGAGCAGTACTTC. Its translation: CASSISSYEQYF.